This TCR beta chain was identified in a study of OX40 agonist ivuxolimab in advanced cancers. Whole-study findings and limits: Low normalized T-cell clonal expansion was additionally recorded for some nonresponders. Fewer expanded clones were found on average in CD4+ than in CD8+ T cells. Both CD4+ and CD8+ T cell populations in blood had undergone clonal expansion by week 6 at 0.1 to 3.0 mg/kg.

With regard to this clone: Its antigen remains unknown.

The data were produced by immunoSEQ multiplex PCR, yet TCRdb's version contains in-frame clones alone and is incomplete. The sample records approximately 65,000 clones, about nine tenths being singletons. The sequence came from an adult with an advanced solid tumor such as melanoma, head and neck, liver or kidney cancer. The sample here was CD4+ or CD8+ T cells sorted from blood, taken in a trial of the OX40 agonist ivuxolimab.

Here the CDR3 DNA reads TGTGCCACCAGCAGCGGGGGAAATTATAATTCACCCCTCCACTTT. This gives the protein CATSSGGNYNSPLHF. The J gene is TRBJ1-6, the V gene TRBV15, with D possibly TRBD1 on 5 matching bases. The CDR3 has 15 amino acids. Germline V gives CDR1 LNHNV, CDR2 YYDKDF (reference sequence). V dropped 3 bases and J dropped 4 bases, with 10 bases sitting between them.